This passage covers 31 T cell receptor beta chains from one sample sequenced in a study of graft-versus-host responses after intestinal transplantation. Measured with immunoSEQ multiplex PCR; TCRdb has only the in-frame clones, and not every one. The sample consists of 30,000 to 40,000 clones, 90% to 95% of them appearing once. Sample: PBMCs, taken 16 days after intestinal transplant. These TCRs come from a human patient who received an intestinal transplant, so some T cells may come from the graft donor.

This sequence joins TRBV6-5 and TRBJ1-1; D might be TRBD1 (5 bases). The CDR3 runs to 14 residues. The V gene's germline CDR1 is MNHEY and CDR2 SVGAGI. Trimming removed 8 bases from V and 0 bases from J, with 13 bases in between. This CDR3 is CASDRFSLNTEAFF. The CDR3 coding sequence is TGTGCCAGCGACAGATTCTCCCTGAACACTGAAGCTTTCTTT.

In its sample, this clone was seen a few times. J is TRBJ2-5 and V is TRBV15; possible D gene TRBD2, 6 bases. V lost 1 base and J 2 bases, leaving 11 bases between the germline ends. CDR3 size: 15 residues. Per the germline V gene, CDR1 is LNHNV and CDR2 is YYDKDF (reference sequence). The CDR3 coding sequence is TGTGCCACCAGCAGAGGCGGGGACCTTCAAGAGACCCAGTACTTC. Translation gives CATSRGGDLQETQYF.

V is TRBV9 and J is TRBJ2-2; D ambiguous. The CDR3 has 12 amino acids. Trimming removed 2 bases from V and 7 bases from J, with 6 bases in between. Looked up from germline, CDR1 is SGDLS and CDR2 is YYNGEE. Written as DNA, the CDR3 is TGTGCCAGCAGCGTTCCCCGCGGGGAGCTGTTTTTT. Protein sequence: CASSVPRGELFF.

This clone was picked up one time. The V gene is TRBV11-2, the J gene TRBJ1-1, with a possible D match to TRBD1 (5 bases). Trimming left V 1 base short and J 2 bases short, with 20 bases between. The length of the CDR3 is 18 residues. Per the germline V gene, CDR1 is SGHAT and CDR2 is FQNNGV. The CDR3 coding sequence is TGTGCCAGCAGCTTAGTCAGGGTCGTAGTTTATCCCAACACTGAAGCTTTCTTT. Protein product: CASSLVRVVVYPNTEAFF.

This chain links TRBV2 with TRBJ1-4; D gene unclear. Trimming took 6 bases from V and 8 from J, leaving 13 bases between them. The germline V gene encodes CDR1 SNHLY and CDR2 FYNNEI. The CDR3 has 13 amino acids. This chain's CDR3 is CASREEGTEKLFF. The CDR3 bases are TGTGCCAGCAGGGAGGAGGGAACGGAAAAACTGTTTTTT.

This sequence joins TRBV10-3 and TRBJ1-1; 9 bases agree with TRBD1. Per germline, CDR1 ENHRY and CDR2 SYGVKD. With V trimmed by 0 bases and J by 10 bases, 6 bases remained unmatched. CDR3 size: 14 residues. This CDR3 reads CAISESGTGRPAFF. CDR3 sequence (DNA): TGTGCCATCAGTGAGTCCGGGACAGGGCGTCCAGCTTTCTTT.

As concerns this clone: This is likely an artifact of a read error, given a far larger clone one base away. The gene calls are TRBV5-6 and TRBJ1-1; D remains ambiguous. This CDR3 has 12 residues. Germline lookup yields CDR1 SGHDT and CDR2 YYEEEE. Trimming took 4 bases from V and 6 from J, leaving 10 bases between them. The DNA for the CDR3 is TGTGCCAGCAGCCTTCGGGGTGCTGAAGCTTTCTTT. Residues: CASSLRGAEAFF.

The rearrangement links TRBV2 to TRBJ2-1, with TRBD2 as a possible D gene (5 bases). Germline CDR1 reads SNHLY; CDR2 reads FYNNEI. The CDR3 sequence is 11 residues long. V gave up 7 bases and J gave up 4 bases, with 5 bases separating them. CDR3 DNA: TGTGCCAGCACGGGATACAATGAGCAGTTCTTC. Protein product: CASTGYNEQFF.

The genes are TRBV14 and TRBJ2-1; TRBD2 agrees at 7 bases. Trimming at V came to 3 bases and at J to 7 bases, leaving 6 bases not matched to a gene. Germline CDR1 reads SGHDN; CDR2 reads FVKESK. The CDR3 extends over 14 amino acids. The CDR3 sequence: CASSHSGSGNEQFF. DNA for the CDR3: TGTGCCAGCAGCCATAGCGGGTCGGGTAATGAGCAGTTCTTC.

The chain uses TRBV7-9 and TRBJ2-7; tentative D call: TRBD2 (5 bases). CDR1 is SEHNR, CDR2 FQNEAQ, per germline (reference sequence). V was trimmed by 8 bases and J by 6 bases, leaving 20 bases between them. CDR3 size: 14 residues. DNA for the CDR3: TGTGCCAGCGAGCTTATCCGGGGTACTGGCGAGCAGTACTTC. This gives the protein CASELIRGTGEQYF.

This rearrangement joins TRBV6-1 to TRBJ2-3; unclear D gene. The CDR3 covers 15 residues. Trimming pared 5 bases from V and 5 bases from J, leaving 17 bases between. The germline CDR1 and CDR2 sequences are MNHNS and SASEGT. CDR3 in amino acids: CASSLSAHGLDTQYF. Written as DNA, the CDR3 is TGTGCCAGCAGTTTATCAGCCCATGGGCTAGATACGCAGTATTTT.

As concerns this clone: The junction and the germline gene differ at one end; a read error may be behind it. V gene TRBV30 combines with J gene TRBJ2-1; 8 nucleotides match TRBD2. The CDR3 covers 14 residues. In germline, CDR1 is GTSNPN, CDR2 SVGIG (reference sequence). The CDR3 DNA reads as TGTGCCCGGAGTGTGGGACTAGGTGGCAATGAGCAGTTCTTC. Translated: CARSVGLGGNEQFF.

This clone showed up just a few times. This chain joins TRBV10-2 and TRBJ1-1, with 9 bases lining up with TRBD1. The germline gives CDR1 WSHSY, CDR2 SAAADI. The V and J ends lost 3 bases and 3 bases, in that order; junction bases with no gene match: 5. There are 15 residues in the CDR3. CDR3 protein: CASSDKGQGYTEAFF. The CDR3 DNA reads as TGCGCCAGCAGTGATAAGGGACAGGGTTACACTGAAGCTTTCTTT.

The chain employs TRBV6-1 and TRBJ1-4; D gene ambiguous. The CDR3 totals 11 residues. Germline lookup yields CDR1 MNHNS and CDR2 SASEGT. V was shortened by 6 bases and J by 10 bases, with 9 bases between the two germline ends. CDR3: CASSPLGKLFF. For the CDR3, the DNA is TGTGCCAGCAGCCCTCTCGGAAAACTGTTTTTT.

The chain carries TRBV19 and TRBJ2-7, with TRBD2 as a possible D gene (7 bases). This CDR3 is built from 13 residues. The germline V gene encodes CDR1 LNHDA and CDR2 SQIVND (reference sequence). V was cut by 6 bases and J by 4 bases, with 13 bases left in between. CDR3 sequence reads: CASSPGEGYEQYF. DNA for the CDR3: TGTGCCAGTAGCCCAGGGGAGGGATACGAGCAGTACTTC.

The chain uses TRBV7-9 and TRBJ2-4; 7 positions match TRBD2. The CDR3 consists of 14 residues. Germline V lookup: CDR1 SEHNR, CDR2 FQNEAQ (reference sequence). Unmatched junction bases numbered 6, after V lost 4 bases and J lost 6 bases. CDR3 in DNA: TGTGCCAGCAGCTCACCAGCGGGAATAAACATTCAGTACTTC. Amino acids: CASSSPAGINIQYF.

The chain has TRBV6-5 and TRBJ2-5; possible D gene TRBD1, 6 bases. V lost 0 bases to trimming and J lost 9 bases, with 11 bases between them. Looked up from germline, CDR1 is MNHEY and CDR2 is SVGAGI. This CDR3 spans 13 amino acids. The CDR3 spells CASSYSNKGAQYF. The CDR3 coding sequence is TGTGCCAGCAGTTACTCGAACAAGGGGGCCCAGTACTTC.

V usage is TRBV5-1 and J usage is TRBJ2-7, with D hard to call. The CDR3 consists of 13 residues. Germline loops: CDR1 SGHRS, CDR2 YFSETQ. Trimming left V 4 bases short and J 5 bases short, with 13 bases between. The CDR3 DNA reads TGCGCCAGCAGCAGGGCCTTAGGGCACGAGCAGTACTTC. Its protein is CASSRALGHEQYF.

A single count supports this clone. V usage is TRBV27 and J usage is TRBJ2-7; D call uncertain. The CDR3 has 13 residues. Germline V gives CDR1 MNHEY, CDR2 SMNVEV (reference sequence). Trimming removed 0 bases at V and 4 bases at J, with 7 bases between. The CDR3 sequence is CASSLSVQYEQYF. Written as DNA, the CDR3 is TGTGCCAGCAGTTTATCGGTGCAATACGAGCAGTACTTC.

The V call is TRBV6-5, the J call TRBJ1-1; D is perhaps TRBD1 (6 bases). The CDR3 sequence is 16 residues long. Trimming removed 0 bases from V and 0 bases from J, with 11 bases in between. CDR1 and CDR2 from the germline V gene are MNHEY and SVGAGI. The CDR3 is CASSYSTGRLNTEAFF. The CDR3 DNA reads TGTGCCAGCAGTTACTCAACAGGGAGGCTGAACACTGAAGCTTTCTTT.

CDR3 coding DNA: TGCGCCAGCAGCCAAGTAGCCGGGTCTGGTTCACCCCTCCACTTT. Translation gives CASSQVAGSGSPLHF. This chain connects TRBV4-1 to TRBJ1-6; no clear D gene. CDR1 MGHRA and CDR2 YSYEKL come from the germline V gene. The V end lost 1 base, the J end lost 9 bases, and 13 bases lay between the germline ends. There are 15 residues in the CDR3.

CDR3 amino acids: CASSIQRTEEKLFF. CDR3 coding DNA: TGTGCCAGTAGTATACAGAGGACGGAGGAAAAACTGTTTTTT. The V and J genes are TRBV19 and TRBJ1-4; no clear D gene. The germline V and J ends were trimmed by 2 bases and 8 bases, with 12 bases remaining between them. Germline CDR1 and CDR2: LNHDA and SQIVND (reference sequence). This CDR3 is built from 14 residues.

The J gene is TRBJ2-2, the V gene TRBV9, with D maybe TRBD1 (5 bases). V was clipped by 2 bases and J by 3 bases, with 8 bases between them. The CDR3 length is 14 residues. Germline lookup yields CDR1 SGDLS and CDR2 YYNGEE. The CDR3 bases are TGTGCCAGCAGCGTTATAGGGGACACCGGGGAGCTGTTTTTT. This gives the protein CASSVIGDTGELFF.

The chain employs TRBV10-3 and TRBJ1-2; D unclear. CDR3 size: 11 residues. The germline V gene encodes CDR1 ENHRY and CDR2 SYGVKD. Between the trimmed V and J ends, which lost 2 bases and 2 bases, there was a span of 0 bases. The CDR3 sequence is CAISENYGYTF. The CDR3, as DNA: TGTGCCATCAGTGAGAACTATGGCTACACCTTC.

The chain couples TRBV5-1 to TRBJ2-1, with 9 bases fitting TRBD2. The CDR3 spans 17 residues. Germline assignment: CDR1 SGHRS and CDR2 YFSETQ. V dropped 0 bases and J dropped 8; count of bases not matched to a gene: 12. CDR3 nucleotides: TGCGCCAGCAGCTTGGGCTATGGCGGGAGGGCCTCGGATGAGCAGTTCTTC. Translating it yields CASSLGYGGRASDEQFF.

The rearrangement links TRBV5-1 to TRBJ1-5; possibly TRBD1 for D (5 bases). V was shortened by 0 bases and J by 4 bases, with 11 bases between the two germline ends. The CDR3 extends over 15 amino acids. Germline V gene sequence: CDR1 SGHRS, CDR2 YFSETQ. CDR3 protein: CASSLEFGGNQPQHF. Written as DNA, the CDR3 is TGCGCCAGCAGCTTGGAGTTTGGGGGAAATCAGCCCCAGCATTTT.

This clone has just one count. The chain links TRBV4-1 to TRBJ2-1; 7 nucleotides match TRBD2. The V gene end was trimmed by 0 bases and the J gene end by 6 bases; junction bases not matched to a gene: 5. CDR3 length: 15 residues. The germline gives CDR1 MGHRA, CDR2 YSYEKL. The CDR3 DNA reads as TGCGCCAGCAGCCAAGATGGCGGGAGAGGCAATGAGCAGTTCTTC. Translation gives CASSQDGGRGNEQFF.

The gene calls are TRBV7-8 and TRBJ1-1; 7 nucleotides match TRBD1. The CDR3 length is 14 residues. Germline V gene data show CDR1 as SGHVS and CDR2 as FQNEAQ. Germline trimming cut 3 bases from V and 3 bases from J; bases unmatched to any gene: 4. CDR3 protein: CASSFSGQHTEAFF. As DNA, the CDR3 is TGTGCCAGCAGCTTCTCGGGACAGCACACTGAAGCTTTCTTT.

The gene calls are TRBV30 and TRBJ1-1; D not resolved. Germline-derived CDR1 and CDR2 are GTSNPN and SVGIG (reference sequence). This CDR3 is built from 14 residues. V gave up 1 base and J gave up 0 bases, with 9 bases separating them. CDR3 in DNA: TGTGCCTGGAGTGGCGGCACTCTGAACACTGAAGCTTTCTTT. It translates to CAWSGGTLNTEAFF.

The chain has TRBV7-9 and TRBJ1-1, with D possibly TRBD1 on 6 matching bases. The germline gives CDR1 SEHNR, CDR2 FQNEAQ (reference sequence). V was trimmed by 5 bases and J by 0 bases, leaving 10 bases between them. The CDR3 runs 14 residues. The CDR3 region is CASSPDSLNTEAFF. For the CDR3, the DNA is TGTGCCAGCAGCCCGGACAGTTTGAACACTGAAGCTTTCTTT.

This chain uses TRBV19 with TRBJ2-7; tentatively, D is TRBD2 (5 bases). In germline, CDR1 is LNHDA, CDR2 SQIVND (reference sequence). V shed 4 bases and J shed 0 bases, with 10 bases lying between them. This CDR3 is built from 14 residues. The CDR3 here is CASSTGVGSYEQYF. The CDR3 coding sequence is TGTGCCAGTAGTACCGGGGTCGGCTCCTACGAGCAGTACTTC.